What follows describes a single TCR beta chain. The source of the sample is a study of cytomegalovirus exposure and HLA in healthy donors. The germline V and J ends were trimmed by 4 bases and 10 bases, with 11 bases remaining between them. CDR3 size: 13 residues. CDR1 and CDR2 (germline): MNHEY, SMNVEV (reference sequence). Researchers ran the PCR with 60 Vbeta and 13 Jbeta primers. Assay: immunoSEQ multiplex PCR; the TCRdb copy retains only in-frame clones and omits some. The data contain 150,000 to 200,000 clones, around 68% of them singletons. Material: PBMCs. This clonotype was obtained from a girl under 18 in good health and CMV-seronegative. This chain links TRBV27 with TRBJ1-6; D remains ambiguous. DNA for the CDR3: TGTGCCAGCAGTTGGAGGGAGGAATCACCCCTCCACTTT. Encoded protein: CASSWREESPLHF.